Given below is one T cell receptor (beta chain) in context. The antigen is not known. The CDR3 has 18 amino acids. Per germline, CDR1 SGHVS and CDR2 FQNEAQ. The V gene lost 1 base and the J gene lost 3 bases, with 18 bases spanning the gap. This sample was taken from a study of T-cell memory formation after mild COVID-19. The study's findings and limits: Clones contracting over day 15 to 85 were CD4/CD8 balanced, with later expanders leaning CD4+. Among clones peaking at day 37 in the second wave, SARS-CoV-2 specificity remained unconfirmed. Mainly CM and EM harbored the contracting CD4+ clones; mainly EMRA harbored the CD8+ ones.

TCRdb passed the 5' RACE reads through MiXCR, listing each CDR3 protein once. The table has 450,000 or so distinct CDR3 sequences, 20% to 30% seen once. Sequenced material: PBMCs or a T cell subset sorted from them (not recorded which). The sequence derives from an adult woman who had mild COVID-19 (a few samples of this study predate the infection). Cell type and time point are not known. The chain is built from TRBV7-8 and TRBJ2-2; D ambiguous. The DNA of the CDR3 is TGTGCCAGCAGCTTAGAACGGTTGTTCAGGATGGACACCGGGGAGCTGTTTTTT. It codes for CASSLERLFRMDTGELFF.